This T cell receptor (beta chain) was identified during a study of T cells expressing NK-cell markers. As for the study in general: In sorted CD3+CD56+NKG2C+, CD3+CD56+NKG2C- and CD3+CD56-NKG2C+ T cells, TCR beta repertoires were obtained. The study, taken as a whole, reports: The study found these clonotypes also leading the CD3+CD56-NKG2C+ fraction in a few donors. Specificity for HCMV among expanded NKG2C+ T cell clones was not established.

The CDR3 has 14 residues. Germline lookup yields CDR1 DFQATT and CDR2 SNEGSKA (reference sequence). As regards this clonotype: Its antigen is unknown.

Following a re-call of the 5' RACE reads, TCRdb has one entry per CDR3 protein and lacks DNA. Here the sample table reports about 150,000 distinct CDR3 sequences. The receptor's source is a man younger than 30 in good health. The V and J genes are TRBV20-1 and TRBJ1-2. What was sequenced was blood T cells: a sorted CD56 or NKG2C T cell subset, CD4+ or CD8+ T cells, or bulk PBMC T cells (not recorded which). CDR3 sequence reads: CSAREGKANYGYTF.